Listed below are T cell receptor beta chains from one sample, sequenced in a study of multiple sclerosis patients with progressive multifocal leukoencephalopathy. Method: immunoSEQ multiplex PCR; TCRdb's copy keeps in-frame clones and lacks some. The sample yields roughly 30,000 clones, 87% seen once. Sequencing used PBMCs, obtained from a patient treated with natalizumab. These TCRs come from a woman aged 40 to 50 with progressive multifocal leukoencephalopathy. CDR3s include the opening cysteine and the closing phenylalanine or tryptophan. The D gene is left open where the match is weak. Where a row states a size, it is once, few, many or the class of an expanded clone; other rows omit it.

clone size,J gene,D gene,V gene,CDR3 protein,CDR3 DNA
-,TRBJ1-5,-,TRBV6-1,CASSEVALGGQPQHF,TGTGCCAGCAGCGAAGTTGCGCTGGGAGGTCAGCCCCAGCATTTT
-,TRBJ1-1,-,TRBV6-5,CASSYGGGEGTEAFF,TGTGCCAGCAGTTACGGGGGAGGGGAGGGGACTGAAGCTTTCTTT
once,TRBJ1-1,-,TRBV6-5,CASSPGLDEAFF,TGTGCCAGCAGTCCCGGGCTAGATGAAGCTTTCTTT
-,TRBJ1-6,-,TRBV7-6,CASSLGDSGSSYNSPLHF,TGTGCCAGCAGCTTAGGGGACTCAGGGAGCTCCTATAATTCACCCCTCCACTTT
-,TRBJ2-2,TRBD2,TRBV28,CASLGEGIGELFF,TGTGCCAGCCTAGGGGAGGGTATCGGGGAGCTGTTTTTT
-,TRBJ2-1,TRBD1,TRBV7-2,CASSHRQGANNEQFF,TGTGCCAGCAGCCACAGACAGGGGGCTAACAATGAGCAGTTCTTC
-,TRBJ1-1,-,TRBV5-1,CASSLDGFNTEAFF,TGCGCCAGCAGCTTGGACGGGTTCAACACTGAAGCTTTCTTT
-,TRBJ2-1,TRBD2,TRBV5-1,CASSLAEGLVIEQFF,TGCGCCAGCAGCTTGGCCGAGGGACTAGTGATTGAGCAGTTCTTC
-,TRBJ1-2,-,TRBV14,CASSQGGLYTF,TGTGCCAGCAGCCAAGGGGGGCTCTACACCTTC
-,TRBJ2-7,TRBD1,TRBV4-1,CASSQTGGYEQYF,TGCGCCAGCAGCCAAACAGGGGGCTACGAGCAGTACTTC
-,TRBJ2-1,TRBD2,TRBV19,CASSWSSGGATYNEQFF,TGTGCCAGTAGTTGGTCTAGCGGGGGGGCAACCTACAATGAGCAGTTCTTC
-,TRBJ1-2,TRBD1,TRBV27,CASSRGQFYGYTF,TGTGCCAGCAGTCGGGGACAGTTCTATGGCTACACCTTC
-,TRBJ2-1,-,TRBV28,CASSFRGAGNEQFF,TGTGCCAGCAGTTTTCGGGGAGCGGGCAATGAGCAGTTCTTC
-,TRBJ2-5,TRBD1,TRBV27,CASSSPGQGKRTQYF,TGTGCCAGCAGTTCACCGGGACAGGGGAAGCGGACCCAGTACTTC
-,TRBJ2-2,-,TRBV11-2,CASSRNQGGGELFF,TGTGCCAGCAGCCGCAACCAGGGAGGCGGGGAGCTGTTTTTT
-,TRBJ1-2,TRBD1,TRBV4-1,CASSQEGQGLGGGYTF,TGCGCCAGCAGCCAAGAGGGACAGGGGTTGGGAGGTGGCTACACCTTC
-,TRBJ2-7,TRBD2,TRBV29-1,CSVDRGTSGNEQYF,TGCAGCGTGGACCGGGGGACTAGCGGGAACGAGCAGTACTTC
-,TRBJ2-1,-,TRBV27,CASGLGRNNEQFF,TGTGCCAGCGGGCTGGGCCGTAATAATGAGCAGTTCTTC
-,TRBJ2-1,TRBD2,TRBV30,CAWSTSGGQYNEQFF,TGTGCCTGGAGTACTAGCGGGGGGCAATACAATGAGCAGTTCTTC
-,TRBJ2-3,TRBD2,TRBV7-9,CASGASGTDTRYF,TGTGCCAGCGGGGCTAGCGGCACAGATACGCGGTATTTT
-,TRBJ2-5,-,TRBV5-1,CASSLARLGETQYF,TGCGCCAGCAGCTTGGCCAGGCTAGGGGAGACCCAGTACTTC
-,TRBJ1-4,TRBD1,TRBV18,CASSPPEQGAFSTTNEKLFF,TGTGCCAGCTCACCACCCGAGCAGGGGGCTTTTTCAACAACTAATGAAAAACTGTTTTTT
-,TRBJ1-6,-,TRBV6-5,CASSYSRNSNNSPLHF,TGTGCCAGCAGTTACTCCAGGAACAGCAATAATTCACCCCTCCACTTT
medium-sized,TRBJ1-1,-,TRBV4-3,CASSQDAGMNTEAFF,TGCGCCAGCAGCCAAGATGCCGGGATGAACACTGAAGCTTTCTTT
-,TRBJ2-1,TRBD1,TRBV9,CASSARDSSRIF,TGTGCCAGCAGCGCCAGGGACAGTAGTAGGATCTTC
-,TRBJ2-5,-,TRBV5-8,CASSLGGLETQYF,TGTGCCAGCAGCTTGGGAGGGTTGGAGACCCAGTACTTC
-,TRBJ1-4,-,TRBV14,CASSQGRGGEKLFF,TGTGCCAGCAGCCAAGGCAGGGGAGGCGAAAAACTGTTTTTT
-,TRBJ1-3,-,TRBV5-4,CASSSAIGFSGNTIYF,TGTGCCAGCAGCTCCGCGATTGGGTTTTCTGGAAACACCATATATTTT
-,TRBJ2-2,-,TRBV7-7,CASSKDSGNTGELFF,TGTGCTAGCAGCAAGGATAGCGGGAACACCGGGGAGCTGTTTTTT
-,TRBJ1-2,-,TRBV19,CASTEDRDSYGYTF,TGTGCCAGTACAGAAGACCGGGACTCCTATGGCTACACCTTC
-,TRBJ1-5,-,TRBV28,CASSLGAGFDDQPQHF,TGTGCCAGCAGTTTAGGGGCGGGATTTGACGATCAGCCCCAGCATTTT
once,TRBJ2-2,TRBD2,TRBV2,CASSQSGTSTGELFF,TGTGCCAGCAGTCAATCCGGGACTAGCACCGGGGAGCTGTTTTTT
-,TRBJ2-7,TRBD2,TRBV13,CASSGTSSHEQYF,TGTGCCAGCAGCGGGACTAGTTCCCACGAGCAGTACTTC
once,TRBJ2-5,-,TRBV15,CATRRGRARSQETQYF,TGTGCCACCAGGCGGGGGCGGGCGAGGAGCCAAGAGACCCAGTACTTC
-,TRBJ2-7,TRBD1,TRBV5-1,CASSQWTGLGYEQYF,TGCGCCAGCAGCCAATGGACAGGCCTTGGGTACGAGCAGTACTTC
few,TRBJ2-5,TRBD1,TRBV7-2,CASSLGGSRLETQYF,TGTGCCAGCAGCCTAGGGGGCAGTAGGCTGGAGACCCAGTACTTC
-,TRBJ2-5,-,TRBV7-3,CASSSNREGTQYF,TGTGCCAGCAGCTCTAACAGAGAAGGGACCCAGTACTTC
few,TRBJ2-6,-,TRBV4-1,CASSQGNRLRSGANVLTF,TGCGCCAGCAGCCAAGGTAACAGATTACGCTCTGGGGCCAACGTCCTGACTTTC
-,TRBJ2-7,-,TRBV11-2,CASRTYTGKANYEQYF,TGTGCCAGCAGGACCTATACCGGGAAGGCAAATTACGAGCAGTACTTC
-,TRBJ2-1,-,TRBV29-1,CSVLFSYNEQFF,TGCAGCGTTCTATTCTCCTACAATGAGCAGTTCTTC
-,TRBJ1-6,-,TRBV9,CASSGNNSPLHF,TGTGCCAGCAGCGGAAATAATTCACCCCTCCACTTT
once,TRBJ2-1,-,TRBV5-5,CASSLVGPYNEQFF,TGTGCCAGCAGCTTGGTCGGACCCTACAATGAGCAGTTCTTC
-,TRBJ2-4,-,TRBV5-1,CASSLEAGKNIQYF,TGCGCCAGCAGCTTGGAGGCAGGAAAAAACATTCAGTACTTC
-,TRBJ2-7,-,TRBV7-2,CASSLLYEQYF,TGTGCCAGCAGCTTATTGTACGAGCAGTACTTC
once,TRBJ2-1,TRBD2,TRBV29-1,CSVELVAGGGNEQFF,TGCAGCGTTGAATTGGTAGCGGGAGGAGGAAATGAGCAGTTCTTC